This TCR beta chain derives from a study of somatic mutations in cytotoxic T cells in rheumatoid arthritis. In the study overall: After diagnosis, patient blood (about 27 ml EDTA) was drawn right away, before any treatment was given. In some cases, T-cell populations stained with V beta antibodies were flow-sorted at nearly 100% purity, and these included V beta1+ cells sequenced for TCRB.

Isolation of the CD4+ and CD8+ populations was accomplished via positive magnetic bead selection, with purity assessed by flow cytometry. Whole-study findings and limits: Age-matched healthy controls and rheumatoid arthritis patients had CD8+ T-cell clonality that did not differ significantly.

Measured with immunoSEQ multiplex PCR; TCRdb has only the in-frame clones, and not every one. The sample consists of about 20,000 clones, about 85% of them appearing once. Concerning this clone: The antigen is undetermined.

The specimen sequenced was CD8+ T cells sorted from blood. The TCR was taken from an adult with rheumatoid arthritis.

As DNA, the CDR3 is TGCAGCGGGGGAGATTTAGCCAAAAACATTCAGTACTTC. This sequence encodes CSGGDLAKNIQYF. The chain has TRBV29-1 and TRBJ2-4; D possibly corresponds to TRBD2 (5 bases). The CDR3 is made up of 13 amino acids. The ends were cut back, 7 bases at V and 0 bases at J, with 10 bases in the middle. Germline V lookup: CDR1 SQVTM, CDR2 ANQGSEA.